This paragraph covers one TCR beta chain sequence. At the DNA level, this CDR3 is encoded by other sequences in the same sample as well. This entry belongs to a study of blood T cell repertoires in COVID-19. Study-level information: Some COVID-19 samples were acute and others convalescent; all came from the United States, Italy and Spain. Sources were T cells, B-cell-depleted T cells, or PBMCs; the material itself was cDNA or gDNA.

As processed by the authors: Researchers report that nucleated cell counts were estimated from reference gene primer amplification. Sequenced by immunoSEQ multiplex PCR; TCRdb stores in-frame clones only, minus some. That table furnishes V, J and clone size, whereas the DNA furnished D and trimming. The repertoire holds 100,000 to 150,000 clones, with around 83% as singletons. V gave up 6 bases and J gave up 4 bases; unmatched junction bases: 5. The germline CDR1 and CDR2 sequences are SNHLY and FYNNEI. The CDR3 runs to 14 residues. The receptor was isolated from a man in his forties with active or convalescent COVID-19. Sequencing used peripheral blood. The chain employs TRBV2 and TRBJ2-7; 11 nucleotides align to TRBD1. CDR3 in DNA: TGTGCCAGCAGGAGGACAGGGGGCGCGTACGAGCAGTACTTC. This encodes CASRRTGGAYEQYF.